This paragraph covers one TCR beta chain sequence. Compared with the rest of its sample, this clonotype is large (0.1 to 1%). Its antigen remains unidentified. Base qualities are not at hand, and no much larger clone is one base apart. Instrument used: Illumina MiSeq. Starting from the raw public reads, TCRdb applied fastp trimming at Q25, assembled clones with MiXCR and retained in-frame beta chains. Each entry is one CDR3 protein sequence, shown with its most common DNA and genes. This sample holds 1,200 or so distinct CDR3 sequences; around 15% were observed only once. Clones ranked in the top ten supply roughly 21% of the sample. From cysteine to phenylalanine, the CDR3 is 16 amino acids long. Only the CDR3 portion is preserved as DNA: 48 bases, with reading frame beginning at the first base. V gives up 3 bases and J gives up 1 base, and the segment between their germline ends measures 15 bases. CDR1 and CDR2 are drawn from the germline V gene (reference sequence): LNHDA, SQIVND.

The data originate from a study of liver allograft versus peripheral blood T cells (dated by TCRdb to the early 2020s). Broadly, across the study: The study compared T cell receptor repertoires found within transplanted livers against repertoires in the peripheral blood of liver transplant recipients. The paper's findings and limits, for the study overall: The T cell receptor repertoires within liver allografts were reported to be different from the T cell receptor repertoires detected in peripheral blood.

The clonotype was recovered from a human patient who had a liver transplant. After a transplant, certain T cells may trace back to the graft donor. Here the chain combines TRBV19 and TRBJ2-5; D gene: possibly TRBD2, on 6 matching bases. The nucleotides read TGTGCCAGTAGTATTGATGATAGCGGACTCCAAGAGACCCAGTACTTC. Protein translation: CASSIDDSGLQETQYF.